Each of the 24 T cell receptor beta chains below was sequenced from the same sample in a study of regulatory T cells in long-lasting Graves disease. Construction of TCR beta libraries relied on iRepertoire HTBI primers and on Arm-PCR targeting CDR3 regions. TCRdb processed the multiplex PCR reads anew with MiXCR; each CDR3 protein has one entry. The data show about 530,000 distinct CDR3 sequences, with around 15% seen just once and more than 20% held by the top ten. As for time point: newly diagnosed GD, antithyroid drugs for less than 3 months. RNA extracted from PBMCs served as the sequencing template. These same data were also listed under a study on T cells in Graves' hyperthyroidism and ophthalmopathy.

The material sequenced was peripheral blood mononuclear cells (PBMCs), taken at new diagnosis, from a patient treated with antithyroid drugs. The receptors here all came from a middle-aged woman with Graves disease.

This clonotype has a count of ten or more. The rearrangement joins TRBV5-1 to TRBJ1-1, with D uncertain. Germline V gives CDR1 SGHRS, CDR2 YFSETQ. The CDR3 totals 15 residues. The V end lost 5 bases, the J end lost 0 bases, and 14 bases lay between the germline ends. Here the CDR3 reads CASSVAGFMNTEAFF. The CDR3 DNA reads as TGCGCCAGCAGTGTAGCCGGGTTCATGAACACTGAAGCTTTCTTT.

There are many counts of this clonotype. V gene TRBV3-1 combines with J gene TRBJ1-5; D perhaps matches TRBD1 (5 bases). V lost 3 bases and J lost 4, with 10 bases in between. The germline gives CDR1 LGHDT, CDR2 YNNKEL (reference sequence). The CDR3 contains 14 residues. CDR3 sequence (DNA): TGTGCCAGCAGCCACGGGGCCTCTAATCAGCCCCAGCATTTT. Its translation is CASSHGASNQPQHF.

This clonotype was detected ten times or more. The V call is TRBV3-1, the J call TRBJ2-2; D gene unclear. The CDR3 loop spans 14 amino acids. Per the germline V gene, CDR1 is LGHDT and CDR2 is YNNKEL (reference sequence). V lost 1 base and J 5 bases, leaving 8 bases between the germline ends. The CDR3 is CASSQVGRTGELFF. The CDR3 DNA reads as TGTGCCAGCAGCCAAGTAGGCAGAACCGGGGAGCTGTTTTTT.

With respect to this clonotype: Given a far larger clone just one base away, this is likely a sequencing read error. CDR3 DNA: TGTGCCACCAGTGGCCCTAGCGGGGGGGGCGGTAATGAGCAGTTCTTC. Protein: CATSGPSGGGGNEQFF. V gene TRBV27 combines with J gene TRBJ2-1, with 12 bases identical to TRBD2. The V gene's germline CDR1 is MNHEY and CDR2 SMNVEV (reference sequence). The CDR3 contains 16 residues.

This clonotype was seen only a few times. The V gene is TRBV5-1, the J gene TRBJ2-1; a possible D gene is TRBD1 (5 bases). The CDR3 has 17 residues. The germline V gene encodes CDR1 SGHRS and CDR2 YFSETQ. V lost 4 bases and J lost 3, with 20 bases in between. This chain's CDR3 is CASSENPIGAGYNEQFF. In nucleotides, the CDR3 is TGCGCCAGCAGCGAAAACCCCATTGGGGCCGGCTACAATGAGCAGTTCTTC.

This clonotype was seen at least ten times. The rearrangement uses TRBV11-2 and TRBJ2-7; D not resolved. Germline values: CDR1 SGHAT, CDR2 FQNNGV. Trimming cost V 3 bases and J 0 bases, with 9 bases left between them. The CDR3 is 14 residues long. The CDR3 DNA is TGTGCCAGCAGCTTGGCTTCGAGCTCCTACGAGCAGTACTTC. Translation: CASSLASSSYEQYF.

This clonotype was observed at least ten times. The rearrangement links TRBV2 to TRBJ1-1; 9 positions match TRBD1. Losses at the gene ends were 10 bases for V and 3 bases for J; bases not matched to a gene: 9. Germline CDR1 SNHLY, CDR2 FYNNEI. The CDR3 consists of 14 residues. The CDR3 is CATNRGPGDTEAFF. The CDR3 bases are TGTGCCACGAACAGGGGGCCGGGTGACACTGAAGCTTTCTTT.

A note on this clonotype: Possible read error: a much larger clone is one base away. The V call is TRBV9, the J call TRBJ1-6; D unclear. The CDR3 length is 15 residues. The germline V gene encodes CDR1 SGDLS and CDR2 YYNGEE. The DNA of the CDR3 is TGTGCCAGCAGCGTAGAGTGGTCCATTAATCCACCCCTCCACTTT. This gives the protein CASSVEWSINPPLHF. Full variable domain (rest looked up from reference TRBV9 and TRBJ1-6): DSGVTQTPKHLITATGQRVTLRCSPRSGDLSVYWYQQSLDQGLQFLIQYYNGEERAKGNILERFSAQQFPDLHSELNLSSLELGDSALYFCASSVEWSINPPLHFGNGTRLTVT.

The chain links TRBV5-1 to TRBJ1-2, with D unclear. There are 14 residues in the CDR3. V was clipped by 4 bases and J by 5 bases, with 15 bases between them. From germline, CDR1 is SGHRS and CDR2 YFSETQ. CDR3 amino acids: CASSPDGLGYGYTF. DNA of the CDR3: TGCGCCAGCAGCCCGGACGGTCTGGGATATGGCTACACCTTC.

This clonotype was recorded at least ten times. The chain combines TRBV3-1 with TRBJ1-4; D gene uncertain. V lost 4 bases to trimming and J lost 5 bases, with 14 bases between them. Germline CDR1 is LGHDT and CDR2 is YNNKEL (reference sequence). The length of the CDR3 is 15 residues. CDR3 bases: TGTGCCAGCAGCCTATGGGGAGCGGGAAATGAAAAACTGTTTTTT. It codes for CASSLWGAGNEKLFF.

This clonotype was recorded many times. The chain uses TRBV18 and TRBJ2-7; weak D call: TRBD2 (6 bases). V shed 0 bases and J shed 2 bases, with 11 bases lying between them. Germline CDR1 reads KGHSH; CDR2 reads LQKENI. The CDR3 has 15 amino acids. The CDR3 protein is CASSPPNRETYEQYF. The CDR3 DNA reads as TGTGCCAGCTCACCACCTAACCGGGAGACCTACGAGCAGTACTTC.

The chain couples TRBV7-2 to TRBJ1-1, with D tentatively TRBD1 (5 bases). V was cut by 10 bases and J by 0 bases, with 18 bases left in between. The CDR3 is 15 residues long. Germline lookup yields CDR1 SGHTA and CDR2 FQGNSA. The CDR3 DNA reads as TGTGCCACCCGTGAGGGGAGGCAGATGAACACTGAAGCTTTCTTT. It is translated as CATREGRQMNTEAFF.

This chain links TRBV19 with TRBJ1-1; D uncertain. The CDR3 is made up of 14 amino acids. V lost 6 bases and J 1 base, leaving 12 bases between the germline ends. Germline CDR1 LNHDA, CDR2 SQIVND (reference sequence). Here the CDR3 reads CASRGEGENTEAFF. The CDR3 bases are TGTGCCAGTAGGGGTGAGGGAGAGAACACTGAAGCTTTCTTT.

There are many counts of this clonotype. The rearrangement uses TRBV10-3 and TRBJ2-7; the match to TRBD1 covers 11 bases. CDR1 is ENHRY and CDR2 is SYGVKD in the germline V gene. The CDR3 consists of 15 residues. V lost 3 bases and J lost 3; bases outside the gene matches: 4. The CDR3 here is CAISDPGQGGYEQYF. The CDR3 DNA reads TGTGCCATCAGTGATCCGGGACAGGGGGGCTACGAGCAGTACTTC.

This clonotype occurred many times. This sequence joins TRBV30 and TRBJ2-1; D tentatively reads TRBD1 or TRBD2 (5 bases each). Trimming took off 5 bases at V and 4 bases at J, with 12 bases between the two ends. The CDR3 extends over 13 amino acids. Germline-derived CDR1 and CDR2 are GTSNPN and SVGIG (reference sequence). CDR3 nucleotide sequence: TGTGCCTGGGCACCGGGACCTTACAATGAGCAGTTCTTC. Its translation is CAWAPGPYNEQFF.

Concerning this clonotype: The missing conserved phenylalanine or tryptophan at the end of this CDR3 makes a read error likely. V is TRBV27 and J is TRBJ1-6, with 8 positions matching TRBD1. Per the germline V gene, CDR1 is MNHEY and CDR2 is SMNVEV (reference sequence). CDR3 size: 15 residues. V dropped 4 bases and J dropped 7; count of bases not matched to a gene: 6. DNA for the CDR3: TGTGCCAGCAGTTGGATCGGACAGGGCAATTCACCCCTCCACTCT. Its protein product is CASSWIGQGNSPLHS.

This clonotype was seen a handful of times. This chain links TRBV18 with TRBJ2-3, with 7 bases fitting TRBD1. This CDR3 comprises 16 residues. The germline CDR1 and CDR2 sequences are KGHSH and LQKENI. V shed 3 bases, J shed 2 bases, and the junction held 8 bases outside the gene matches. The CDR3 DNA follows: TGTGCCAGCTCACCGGGACAGAGTAAGACCACAGATACGCAGTATTTT. Its translation: CASSPGQSKTTDTQYF.

The CDR3 sequence: CASSFRGGLSYNEQFF. DNA for the CDR3: TGTGCCAGCAGCTTTAGGGGAGGTCTCTCCTACAATGAGCAGTTCTTC. The chain links TRBV7-9 to TRBJ2-1; D perhaps matches TRBD2 (6 bases). Germline V gives CDR1 SEHNR, CDR2 FQNEAQ (reference sequence). CDR3 length: 16 residues. Trimming cost V 3 bases and J 0 bases, with 12 bases left between them.

The V call is TRBV19, the J call TRBJ2-2; the D is unclear. V lost 4 bases and J lost 4, with 7 bases in between. The CDR3 is 13 residues long. CDR1 is LNHDA and CDR2 is SQIVND in the germline V gene (reference sequence). CDR3 sequence: CASSSGFTGELFF. DNA of the CDR3: TGTGCCAGTAGTAGTGGGTTCACCGGGGAGCTGTTTTTT.

This clonotype was detected many times. V is TRBV18 and J is TRBJ1-4; weak D call: TRBD1 (6 bases). With 1 base removed from V and 3 bases from J, the gap between germline ends came to 9 bases. Germline V gives CDR1 KGHSH, CDR2 LQKENI. This CDR3 is 15 amino acids long. The CDR3 nucleotides read TGTGCCAGCTCACCACGACAGGAATCTAATGAAAAACTGTTTTTT. It specifies CASSPRQESNEKLFF.

This clonotype appeared many times. This chain joins TRBV5-1 and TRBJ2-7, with D tentatively TRBD1 or TRBD2 (5 bases each). The ends were cut back, 0 bases at V and 4 bases at J, with 14 bases in the middle. Germline values: CDR1 SGHRS, CDR2 YFSETQ. The CDR3 totals 15 residues. The CDR3 DNA reads as TGCGCCAGCAGCTTGGCCGGGACCAGTCCATACGAGCAGTACTTC. It encodes CASSLAGTSPYEQYF.

This clonotype was counted at least ten times. The chain is built from TRBV20-1 and TRBJ2-5; D is possibly TRBD2 (6 bases). This CDR3 comprises 14 residues. V was shortened by 2 bases and J by 3 bases, with 13 bases between the two germline ends. CDR1 is DFQATT and CDR2 is SNEGSKA in the germline V gene (reference sequence). CDR3 bases: TGCAGTGCTAGACCTTATGGCGGGGAAGAGACCCAGTACTTC. It codes for CSARPYGGEETQYF.

This clonotype was counted at least ten times. The genes are TRBV7-9 and TRBJ2-5; no reliable D call. Germline V CDR1 and CDR2: SEHNR, FQNEAQ (reference sequence). The CDR3 extends over 14 amino acids. V was pared by 4 bases and J by 1 base, with 10 bases between. CDR3 sequence: CASSSNTAQETQYF. The CDR3 coding sequence is TGTGCCAGCAGCTCTAACACGGCCCAAGAGACCCAGTACTTC.

This clonotype came up many times. V gene TRBV3-1 combines with J gene TRBJ1-1; no definite D call. Germline-derived CDR1 and CDR2 are LGHDT and YNNKEL (reference sequence). The CDR3 consists of 13 residues. The germline V and J ends were trimmed by 1 base and 10 bases, with 13 bases remaining between them. The DNA of the CDR3 is TGTGCCAGCAGCCAAGGGGCAGACCGTGGAGCTTTCTTT. Residues: CASSQGADRGAFF.